The source of this T cell receptor beta chain is a study of regulatory T cells in long-lasting Graves disease. Time point given: persistent/refractory GD, antithyroid drugs over 5 years with positive TRAb. The TCR library used RNA extracted from PBMCs. The CDR3 length is 15 residues. Between the trimmed V and J ends, which lost 0 bases and 9 bases, there was a span of 21 bases. Germline CDR1 DFQATT, CDR2 SNEGSKA (reference sequence). Construction of the TCR beta libraries employed iRepertoire HTBI primers in conjunction with Arm-PCR of CDR3 regions. MiXCR, run by TCRdb on the multiplex PCR reads, gives a single entry per CDR3 protein. Here the sample spans nearly 350,000 distinct CDR3 sequences, around 20% being singletons.

The chain recombines TRBV20-1 with TRBJ2-7; D call uncertain. This specimen consisted of peripheral blood mononuclear cells (PBMCs), obtained when the disease was refractory, from a patient treated with antithyroid drugs. This clonotype was sampled from a female donor with Graves disease. DNA of the CDR3: TGCAGTGCTAGAGATCGACATGATCCTTCCTTAGGGCAGTACTTC. As protein: CSARDRHDPSLGQYF.